This paragraph reports one T cell receptor (beta chain). This sample is part of a study of control samples from healthy donors and cancer patients. CDR1 is SGHVS, CDR2 FQNEAQ, per germline. The CDR3 is 16 amino acids. Trimming left V 1 base short and J 5 bases short, with 17 bases between. The data were produced by immunoSEQ multiplex PCR, yet TCRdb's version contains in-frame clones alone and is incomplete. The data hold approximately 97,000 clones, with roughly 92% observed a single time. This rearrangement joins TRBV7-8 to TRBJ1-1, with D possibly TRBD1 on 6 matching bases. The sequencing sample was made of blood. This TCR came from a human donor in good health. The donor label of this sample is uncertain. CDR3 sequence: CASSLGSAGVVTEAFF. Written as DNA, the CDR3 is TGTGCCAGCAGCTTAGGTTCGGCAGGGGTAGTTACTGAAGCTTTCTTT.